The source of this T cell receptor beta chain is a study of T-cell memory formation after mild COVID-19. The germline gives CDR1 SGHTA, CDR2 FQGNSA. The CDR3 sequence is 14 residues long. TCRdb re-derived calls from the 5' RACE reads in MiXCR, one entry per CDR3 protein. The repertoire consists of 360,000 or so distinct CDR3 sequences, with around 28% occurring once and the leading ten covering approximately 12%. Findings and limits, study-wide: CD4+ contracting clones were mainly CM and EM; CD8+ ones, EMRA.

Regarding this clonotype: The antigen is unknown. This may stem from a read error, because a much larger clone lies one nucleotide away.

This receptor was identified in an adult woman who had mild COVID-19 (a few samples of this study predate the infection). Cell type and time point are not known. The sample was PBMCs or a T cell subset sorted from them (not recorded which). The V gene is TRBV7-2, the J gene TRBJ1-5; TRBD1 is a possible D gene (6 bases). The DNA of the CDR3 is TGTGCCAGCAGCTGGACAGCTAGCAATCAGCCCCAGCAATTT. Its translation: CASSWTASNQPQQF. Full variable domain (outside the CDR3, taken from reference TRBV7-2 and TRBJ1-5): GAGVSQSPSNKVTEKGKDVELRCDPISGHTALYWYRQSLGQGLEFLIYFQGNSAPDKSGLPSDRFSAERTGGSVSTLTIQRTQQEDSAVYLCASSWTASNQPQQFGDGTRLSIL.